The rows below give T cell receptor beta chains drawn from one sample of a study of cytomegalovirus exposure and HLA in healthy donors. Sequencing used immunoSEQ multiplex PCR; TCRdb keeps in-frame clones, though not all of them. This table has tens of thousands of clones, roughly 90% appearing once. The sequenced sample consisted of PBMCs. The source of these receptors is a woman aged 18-29 years in good health and CMV-seronegative. Both conserved end residues are part of each CDR3. A D gene is named only where the DNA matches it firmly. A clone size is listed for some rows: how often the clone was seen (once, few, many), or a class if it is expanded.

D gene	V gene	clone size	J gene	CDR3 DNA	CDR3 protein
.	TRBV2	.	TRBJ2-7	TGTGCCAGCAGTCCTATCCTGGGAGTTGTCCACGAGCAGTACTTC	CASSPILGVVHEQYF
.	TRBV30	.	TRBJ1-2	TGTGCCTGGAGTGTAACTAGGAACAACTATGGCTACACCTTC	CAWSVTRNNYGYTF
.	TRBV9	.	TRBJ1-5	TGTGCCAGCAGCCGCACAGGGTCCCAGCCCCAGCATTTT	CASSRTGSQPQHF
TRBD1	TRBV6-1	.	TRBJ1-6	TGTGCCAGCAGTGAAGTCTTGGGACAGGGCAATTCACCCCTCCACTTT	CASSEVLGQGNSPLHF
TRBD1	TRBV5-8	.	TRBJ1-2	TGTGCCAGCAGCTACCTGACAGGGGGCATGTTCTATGGCTACACCTTC	CASSYLTGGMFYGYTF
TRBD1	TRBV28	.	TRBJ2-2	TGTGCCAGCACTACAGGGGGGTCCCACACCGGGGAGCTGTTTTTT	CASTTGGSHTGELFF
.	TRBV1	.	TRBJ2-1	TGCACCAGCAGCCGTCGTGGAGGGGACAATGAGCAGTTCTTC	CTSSRRGGDNEQFF
TRBD2	TRBV5-4	.	TRBJ2-7	TGTGCCGGGGGGGATTCTAGCGGGAGGGCCCACGAGCAGTACTTC	CAGGDSSGRAHEQYF
.	TRBV6-6	.	TRBJ2-1	TGTGCCAGCAGTTACTCGCCAGGGTTTGAGTTCTTC	CASSYSPGFEFF
.	TRBV9	.	TRBJ2-4	TGTGCCAGCAGCGTAGCTAGTCAGGGGACCAAAAACATTCAGTACTTC	CASSVASQGTKNIQYF
TRBD2	TRBV14	.	TRBJ2-7	TGTGCCAGCAGCCAAGACTTGGCTAGCGGGAACTACGAGCAGTACTTC	CASSQDLASGNYEQYF
.	TRBV6-1	.	TRBJ1-5	TGTGCCAGCAAGACTGGCAATCAGCCCCAGCATTTT	CASKTGNQPQHF
.	TRBV28	.	TRBJ2-1	TGTGCCAGCAGTGAGGGGGTGTTGGGGTACAATGAGCAGTTCTTC	CASSEGVLGYNEQFF
TRBD1	TRBV30	.	TRBJ1-2	TGTGCCTGGAGCGACAGGGGCACAAGTGGCTACACCTTC	CAWSDRGTSGYTF
.	TRBV2	.	TRBJ2-7	TGTGCCAGCAAACAGAGATTCACCTACGAGCAGTACTTC	CASKQRFTYEQYF
.	TRBV7-2	.	TRBJ1-6	TGTGCCAGCAGCTTAGAAGGGGCGACCTATAATTCACCCCTCCACTTT	CASSLEGATYNSPLHF
.	TRBV7-9	.	TRBJ2-2	TGTGCCAGCAGCCCTCCCGGACGGACAGCGAACATCGGGGAGCTGTTTTTT	CASSPPGRTANIGELFF
TRBD2	TRBV6-1	.	TRBJ2-7	TGTGCCAGCAGCGTCGGGACTAACCTTTACGAGCAGTACTTC	CASSVGTNLYEQYF
TRBD2	TRBV29-1	once	TRBJ2-1	TGCAGCGTACTAGCGGATAATGGGAATGAGCAGTTCTTC	CSVLADNGNEQFF
.	TRBV7-9	.	TRBJ1-5	TGTGCCAGCATAGATAGCAATCAGCCCCAGCATTTT	CASIDSNQPQHF
TRBD2	TRBV6-1	.	TRBJ2-3	TGTGCCAGCAGTGGAGGCCTAGCGGGAGTTCTGGGGACAGATACGCAGTATTTT	CASSGGLAGVLGTDTQYF
.	TRBV28	.	TRBJ2-5	TGTGCCAGCAGTTTACGGCGCCGGGGTCTGGGAGAGCAGTACTTC	CASSLRRRGLGEQYF
.	TRBV7-3	.	TRBJ2-6	TGTGCCAGCAGCTTAAGTGCGTCCATCTCTGGGGCCAACGTCCTGACTTTC	CASSLSASISGANVLTF
TRBD1	TRBV27	few	TRBJ1-2	TGTGCCACCCGAATGGGACAGGGGTATGGCTACACCTTC	CATRMGQGYGYTF
.	TRBV7-3	.	TRBJ2-3	TGTGCCAGCAGCTTAACGTGGCCCACAGATACGCAGTATTTT	CASSLTWPTDTQYF
.	TRBV7-6	.	TRBJ1-1	TGTGCCAGCAGCTCCCAGAGAGGGCCGAACACTGAAGCTTTCTTT	CASSSQRGPNTEAFF
.	TRBV7-9	.	TRBJ2-2	TGTTCCAGCAGCTTAGAGGTATACAGCCTCAACACCGGGGAGCTGTTTTTT	CSSSLEVYSLNTGELFF
TRBD2	TRBV5-4	.	TRBJ2-7	TGTGCCAGCCGCCCTGTAGCGGGAGGGCCGGGCGAGCAGTACTTC	CASRPVAGGPGEQYF
.	TRBV4-1	few	TRBJ1-1	TGCGCCAGCAGCCAATCGGGGGTTGTGGGAGGAACTGAAGCTTTCTTT	CASSQSGVVGGTEAFF
TRBD2	TRBV2	.	TRBJ2-7	TGTGCCAGCAGGACGGGACTAATCTACGAGCAGTACTTC	CASRTGLIYEQYF
TRBD1	TRBV9	once	TRBJ2-7	TGTGCCAGCAGCCCGACAGGGAATCTTAACGAGCAGTACTTC	CASSPTGNLNEQYF
.	TRBV1	.	TRBJ2-1	TGCACCAGCAGCCAAGTCTCTAGCAGCGATGAGCAGTTCTTC	CTSSQVSSSDEQFF
.	TRBV5-1	.	TRBJ2-5	TGCGCCAGCAGCGGGGATGGGGCTGGGCAAGAGACCCAGTACTTC	CASSGDGAGQETQYF
.	TRBV7-2	.	TRBJ2-3	TGTGCCAGCAGCTTAGTAGGACATAACACAGATACGCAGTATTTT	CASSLVGHNTDTQYF
TRBD1	TRBV27	once	TRBJ1-3	TGTGCCAGCAGCCGCTTGGGGACAGGGAGGTCTGGAAACACCATATATTTT	CASSRLGTGRSGNTIYF
TRBD1	TRBV6-1	.	TRBJ2-3	TGTGCCAGCAGTGAAGCATTGGCAGGGGGTGATACGCAGTATTTT	CASSEALAGGDTQYF
TRBD1	TRBV6-5	.	TRBJ1-2	TGTGCCAGCAGCCCGGGACAGGGGGTGCGTGGCTACACCTTC	CASSPGQGVRGYTF
TRBD2	TRBV9	.	TRBJ2-2	TGTGCCAGCAGCGTATCTAGCGGGAGGGCCAGGAACACCGGGGAGCTGTTTTTT	CASSVSSGRARNTGELFF
.	TRBV28	.	TRBJ2-7	TGTGCCAGCAGTTTACGAGGGATGAGCTCCTACGAGCAGTACTTC	CASSLRGMSSYEQYF
TRBD1	TRBV2	.	TRBJ1-5	TGTGCCAGCAGGGGACAGGGGGCTATAAATCAGCCCCAGCATTTT	CASRGQGAINQPQHF
.	TRBV4-2	.	TRBJ2-7	TGTGCCAGCAGCCAAGATTGGTCAGAAGCCTACGAGCAGTACTTC	CASSQDWSEAYEQYF
.	TRBV27	.	TRBJ1-3	TGTGCCAGCAGTCGGGAGGGGGTCTCTGGAAACACCATATATTTT	CASSREGVSGNTIYF
TRBD2	TRBV14	.	TRBJ2-1	TGTGCCAGCAGCCACATCCCGGGACTAGCGGGAGGGCCTATGAATGAGCAGTTCTTC	CASSHIPGLAGGPMNEQFF
.	TRBV11-2	.	TRBJ1-5	TGTGCCAGCAGCTTAGGAATCGGTCAGCCCCAGCATTTT	CASSLGIGQPQHF
TRBD1	TRBV4-2	.	TRBJ2-7	TGTGCCACCGCTACGGACAGGGGCACGGTGGAGCAGTACTTC	CATATDRGTVEQYF
.	TRBV12-5	.	TRBJ2-3	TGTGCTAGTGGTTTGGCTAATGGGAGTCGGACAGATACGCGGTATTTT	CASGLANGSRTDTRYF
.	TRBV7-2	.	TRBJ1-6	TGTGCCAGCAGCTTCAGGGGTTATAATTCACCCCTCCACTTT	CASSFRGYNSPLHF
.	TRBV5-1	once	TRBJ1-4	TGCGCCAGCAGGGTCGCGGGGGCGGATGAAAAACTGTTTTTT	CASRVAGADEKLFF
TRBD2	TRBV7-2	.	TRBJ2-3	TGTGCCAGCAGCTTAGGAAGCGGGAGAAATGGCTATACGCAGTATTTT	CASSLGSGRNGYTQYF
.	TRBV18	.	TRBJ2-7	TGTGCCAGCTCTCCGGCCGGGGACACGTCCTACGAGCAGTACTTC	CASSPAGDTSYEQYF
TRBD1	TRBV6-5	.	TRBJ2-5	TGTGCCAGCAGATTCGGACAGGGTCTCCAAGAGACCCAGTACTTC	CASRFGQGLQETQYF
.	TRBV28	.	TRBJ2-6	TGTGCCAGCAGGAGACCACAGGGCTCTGGGGCCAACGTCCTGACTTTC	CASRRPQGSGANVLTF
TRBD2	TRBV25-1	few	TRBJ2-5	TGTGCCAGCAGCACTAGGGGAGGGATAGAGACCCAGTACTTC	CASSTRGGIETQYF
TRBD2	TRBV11-2	.	TRBJ2-5	TGTGCCAGCAGCATCCAGCGGGAGATGGAGACCCAGTACTTC	CASSIQREMETQYF
.	TRBV10-3	.	TRBJ2-7	TGTGCCATCAGCAGGGACTCTTACTACGAGCAGTACTTC	CAISRDSYYEQYF
TRBD1	TRBV6-1	.	TRBJ2-1	TGTGCCAGCAGTGGCTACCCGGGACAGGGACACAATGAGCAGTTCTTC	CASSGYPGQGHNEQFF
TRBD1	TRBV27	.	TRBJ1-1	TGTGCCAGCAGTCTGACAGGGGGCATCTTTATAGCTTTCTTT	CASSLTGGIFIAFF
TRBD2	TRBV7-9	.	TRBJ2-7	TGTTCCAGCAGCTGGAAAGCGGGGGGCGCTGCCCGCTTCGAGCAGTACTTC	CSSSWKAGGAARFEQYF
TRBD2	TRBV28	.	TRBJ2-4	TGTGCCAGCAGTCCTAGGGACTATCGGGGTAAAAACATTCAGTACTTC	CASSPRDYRGKNIQYF
TRBD2	TRBV6-4	few	TRBJ2-3	TGTGCCAGCAGTGTTAGCGGGACAGATACGCAGTATTTT	CASSVSGTDTQYF